Listed here are 6 T cell receptor beta chains from one sample, sequenced in a study of T cell changes during pregnancy in multiple sclerosis. Here immunoSEQ multiplex PCR was the method, and the copy in TCRdb shows in-frame clones only, minus some. The sample has 84,000 or so clones; 94% are singletons. The sample was peripheral blood, taken in the third trimester of pregnancy. The receptor set was obtained from a female donor with multiple sclerosis, enrolled in a pregnancy study.

This clone showed up just once. The V call is TRBV6-5, the J call TRBJ1-1; D uncertain. The CDR3 spans 13 residues. The germline V gene has CDR1 MNHEY and CDR2 SVGAGI. The germline V and J ends were trimmed by 0 bases and 2 bases, with 4 bases remaining between them. CDR3 loop: CASSYSINTEAFF. The CDR3 coding sequence is TGTGCCAGCAGTTACTCCATTAACACTGAAGCTTTCTTT.

The chain is built from TRBV19 and TRBJ2-7, with a possible D match to TRBD1 (6 bases). Between the trimmed V and J ends, which lost 1 base and 0 bases, there was a span of 22 bases. The CDR3 length is 19 residues. Germline V gene lookup returns CDR1 LNHDA and CDR2 SQIVND (reference sequence). The CDR3 is CASSIANIGGTPRSYEQYF. CDR3 in DNA: TGTGCCAGTAGTATAGCCAACATAGGTGGGACACCCCGCTCCTACGAGCAGTACTTC. The whole variable domain, remainder taken from reference TRBV19 and TRBJ2-7, is DGGITQSPKYLFRKEGQNVTLSCEQNLNHDAMYWYRQDPGQGLRLIYYSQIVNDFQKGDIAEGYSVSREKKESFPLTVTSAQKNPTAFYLCASSIANIGGTPRSYEQYFGPGTRLTVT.

The genes are TRBV9 and TRBJ2-5; 9 bases agree with TRBD2. The CDR3 loop spans 15 amino acids. V dropped 0 bases and J dropped 5; count of bases not matched to a gene: 5. Looked up from germline, CDR1 is SGDLS and CDR2 is YYNGEE. In DNA, the CDR3 is TGTGCCAGCAGCGTAGGGGCTAGCGGGGTTGAGACCCAGTACTTC. Translation gives CASSVGASGVETQYF.

The V and J genes are TRBV6-5 and TRBJ1-6; D is possibly TRBD1 (5 bases). The length of the CDR3 is 15 residues. Germline lookup yields CDR1 MNHEY and CDR2 SVGAGI. Trimming pared 0 bases from V and 9 bases from J, leaving 12 bases between. The CDR3 loop reads CASSYSIRVGSPLHF. CDR3 in DNA: TGTGCCAGCAGTTACTCGATCAGGGTGGGTTCACCCCTCCACTTT.

The gene calls are TRBV5-1 and TRBJ1-6, with 7 bases lining up with TRBD1. The germline V gene encodes CDR1 SGHRS and CDR2 YFSETQ. V lost 3 bases, J lost 9 bases, and 9 bases stayed unmatched. The CDR3 spans 15 residues. The CDR3 here is CASSSTGASGSPLHF. CDR3 nucleotides: TGCGCCAGCAGCTCAACAGGGGCGAGTGGTTCACCCCTCCACTTT.

This clone was counted once. This chain links TRBV5-1 with TRBJ1-1; D perhaps matches TRBD1 (6 bases). V shed 0 bases and J shed 4 bases, with 7 bases lying between them. The CDR3 contains 13 residues. The germline CDR1 and CDR2 sequences are SGHRS and YFSETQ. The CDR3 coding sequence is TGCGCCAGCAGCTTGGGGACAGTCACTGAAGCTTTCTTT. Translation gives CASSLGTVTEAFF.